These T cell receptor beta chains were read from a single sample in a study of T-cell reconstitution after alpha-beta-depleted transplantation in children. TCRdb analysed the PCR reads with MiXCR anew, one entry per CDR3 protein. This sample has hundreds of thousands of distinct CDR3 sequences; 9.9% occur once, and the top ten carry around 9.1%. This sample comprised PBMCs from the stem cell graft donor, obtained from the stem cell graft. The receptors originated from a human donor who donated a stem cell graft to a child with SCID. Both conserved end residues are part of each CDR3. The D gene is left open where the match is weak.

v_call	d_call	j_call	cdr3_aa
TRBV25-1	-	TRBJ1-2	CASTYAGDGYTF
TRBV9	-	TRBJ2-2	CASNLGGGGELFF
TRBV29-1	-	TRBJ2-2	CSAGIPDTGELFF
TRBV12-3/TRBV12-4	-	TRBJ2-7	CASSLSGPSTYEQYF
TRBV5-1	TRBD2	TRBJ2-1	CASSLGGTRQDNEQFF
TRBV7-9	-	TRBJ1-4	CASSPVTVGSPSEKLFF
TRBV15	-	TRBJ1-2	CATSNNIGGYGYTF
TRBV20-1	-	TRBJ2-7	CSASGPFDEQYF
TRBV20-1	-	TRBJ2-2	CSARDQQNTGELFF
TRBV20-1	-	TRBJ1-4	CSAKGVGTTNEKLFF
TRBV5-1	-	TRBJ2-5	CASSPNRGGQTQETQYF
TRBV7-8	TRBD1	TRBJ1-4	CAGGQGLGEKLFF
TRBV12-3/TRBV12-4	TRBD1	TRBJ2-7	CASSLDGDRVVEQYF
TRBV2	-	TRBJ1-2	CASSSPGAEGYTF
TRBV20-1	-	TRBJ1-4	CSASTGGEKLFF
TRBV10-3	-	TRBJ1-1	CAISAVDTNTEAFF
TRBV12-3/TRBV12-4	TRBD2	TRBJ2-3	CASSLVSSGTDTQYF
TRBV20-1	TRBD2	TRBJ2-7	CSARIAGDYEQYF
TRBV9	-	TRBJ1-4	CASSENIQDREKLFF
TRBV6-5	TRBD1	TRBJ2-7	CASSYDRGSSYEQYF
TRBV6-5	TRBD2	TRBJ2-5	CASSYSTSGETQYF
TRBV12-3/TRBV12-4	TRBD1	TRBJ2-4	CASSLRQGNIQYF
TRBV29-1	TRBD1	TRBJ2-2	CSVAQGANTGELFF
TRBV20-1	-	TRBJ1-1	CSAWDGGLATEAFF
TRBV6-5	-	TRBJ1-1	CASSYVQTNTEAFF
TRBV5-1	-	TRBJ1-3	CASNSGTSGNTIYF
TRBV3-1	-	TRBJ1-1	CASSQGAAMNTEAFF
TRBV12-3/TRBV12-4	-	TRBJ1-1	CASSFLGGDEAFF